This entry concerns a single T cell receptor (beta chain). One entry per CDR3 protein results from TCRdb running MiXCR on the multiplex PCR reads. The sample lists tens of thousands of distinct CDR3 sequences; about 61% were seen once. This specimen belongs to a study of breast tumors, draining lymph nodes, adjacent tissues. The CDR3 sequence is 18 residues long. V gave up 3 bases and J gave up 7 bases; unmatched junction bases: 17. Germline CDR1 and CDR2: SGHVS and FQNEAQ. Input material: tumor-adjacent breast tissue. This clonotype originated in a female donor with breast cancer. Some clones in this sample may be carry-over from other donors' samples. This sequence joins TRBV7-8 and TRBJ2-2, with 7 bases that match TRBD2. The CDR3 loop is CASSFEGPSGRTDGELFF. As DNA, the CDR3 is TGTGCCAGCAGCTTTGAGGGACCTAGCGGACGAACAGACGGGGAGCTGTTTTTT.